The 5 T cell receptor beta chains reported below all come from one sample, sequenced in a study of shared clonotypes between healthy human individuals. CD45RO-negative, CCR7-positively selected cells formed the naive CD8 fraction, excluding terminally differentiated effector memory CD45RA+ cells. Using immunoSEQ multiplex PCR, the repertoire was profiled, and TCRdb retains in-frame clones only, with some absent. The table records about 820,000 clones, around 92% of them present only once. Sequencing was carried out using naive CD8+ T cells sorted from blood. These TCRs come from a man aged 30-40 years in good health.

J is TRBJ2-4 and V is TRBV7-9; 11 nucleotides agree with TRBD2. Germline loops: CDR1 SEHNR, CDR2 FQNEAQ (reference sequence). The junction had 7 bases not matched to a gene; V was cut back by 5 bases and J by 4 bases. This CDR3 has 16 amino acids. CDR3 sequence reads: CASSKPTSGVKNIQYF. The CDR3 nucleotides are TGTGCCAGCAGCAAACCGACTAGCGGGGTAAAAAACATTCAGTACTTC.

This sequence joins TRBV7-6 and TRBJ1-5; 8 bases match TRBD1. The CDR3 consists of 18 residues. Germline CDR1 SGHVS, CDR2 FNYEAQ. V shed 1 base, J shed 4 bases, and the junction held 12 bases outside the gene matches. DNA for the CDR3: TGTGCCAGCAGCTTAGGGACGACAGGGGTGAGGTCTAATCAGCCCCAGCATTTT. Protein product: CASSLGTTGVRSNQPQHF. Full variable domain (rest looked up from reference TRBV7-6 and TRBJ1-5): GAGVSQSPRYKVTKRGQDVALRCDPISGHVSLYWYRQALGQGPEFLTYFNYEAQQDKSGLPNDRFSAERPEGSISTLTIQRTEQRDSAMYRCASSLGTTGVRSNQPQHFGDGTRLSIL.

DNA for the CDR3: TGTGCCGCATCCGGACAGGGACCGCCAGGGGATGGCTACACCTTC. Amino acids: CAASGQGPPGDGYTF. This chain links TRBV25-1 with TRBJ1-2; 8 positions match TRBD1. Trimming cost V 11 bases and J 6 bases; bases outside gene matches: 17. The CDR3 sequence is 15 residues long. Germline values: CDR1 MGHDK, CDR2 SYGVNS.

The chain uses TRBV4-2 and TRBJ2-4; the D gene is possibly TRBD2 (6 bases). Between the trimmed V and J ends, which lost 1 base and 0 bases, there was a span of 13 bases. The CDR3 runs to 17 residues. Germline loops: CDR1 LGHNA, CDR2 YNFKEQ. The CDR3 DNA reads TGTGCCAGCAGCCAAGGATTAGCGGAGGTAGCCAAAAACATTCAGTACTTC. Its protein product is CASSQGLAEVAKNIQYF.

The CDR3 coding sequence is TGTGCCAGCAGCTTAATGGGACTCCACAATGAGCAGTTCTTC. This codes for CASSLMGLHNEQFF. V gene TRBV7-7 combines with J gene TRBJ2-1; tentative D call: TRBD2 (6 bases). CDR1 and CDR2 from the germline V gene are SSHAT and FNYEAQ (reference sequence). The V end was cut by 2 bases, the J end by 5 bases, with 10 bases between. This CDR3 region has 14 residues.